This T cell receptor beta chain comes out of a study of T-cell reconstitution after alpha-beta-depleted transplantation in children. Construction of the TCRbeta library involved unique molecular identifiers. In TCRdb, the PCR reads were re-called with MiXCR into one record per CDR3 protein. Among 420,000 or so distinct CDR3 sequences listed, around 9.9% were seen once. This clonotype was counted many times. The TCR sequence derives from a human donor who donated a stem cell graft to a child with acute myeloid leukemia. The starting material was PBMCs from the stem cell graft donor, obtained from the stem cell graft.

CDR3 bases: TGTGCCAGCAGCGGGACAGGGACAGATACGCAGTATTTT. Encoded protein: CASSGTGTDTQYF. The chain joins TRBV9 to TRBJ2-3, with 8 positions matching TRBD1. CDR3 length equals 13 residues. Germline V gene data show CDR1 as SGDLS and CDR2 as YYNGEE. V trimming: 3 bases; J trimming: 3 bases; junction bases outside the gene matches: 0.